The following is a TCR beta chain sequence with its context. This specimen belongs to a study of cytomegalovirus exposure and HLA in healthy donors. PCR employed 60 Vbeta and 13 Jbeta primers. Sequenced by immunoSEQ multiplex PCR; TCRdb stores in-frame clones only, minus some. The ten top clones account for approximately 6.9%, within a sample of under 200,000 clones. Trimming at V came to 6 bases and at J to 4 bases, leaving 18 bases not matched to a gene. The germline gives CDR1 MDHEN, CDR2 SYDVKM. This CDR3 region has 18 residues. The sequenced material came from PBMCs. This receptor was identified in a man under 40 in good health and CMV-seronegative. The chain carries TRBV28 and TRBJ1-1; TRBD1 agrees at 9 bases. This chain's CDR3 is CASRDYRGREGGGTEAFF. The CDR3 coding sequence is TGTGCCAGCAGGGATTACAGGGGGCGAGAAGGCGGGGGCACTGAAGCTTTCTTT.